The entry that follows covers one T cell receptor (beta chain) sequence. It has no known antigen specificity. No much larger clonotype is one base removed from it; base qualities were not supplied. Instrument on record: Illumina NovaSeq 6000. Using 5'RACE with constant-segment primers, TCRalpha and TCRbeta cDNA libraries were constructed, with sample barcodes and unique molecular identifiers added in the process. RNA was extracted from every sample with Trizol reagent. Amplification of the libraries took two PCR steps, and the second step added a second sample barcode plus Illumina TruSeq adapters. The libraries were sequenced on an Illumina NovaSeq using 2 x 150 bp paired-end reads. Under the source paper's analysis protocol: The reads were demultiplexed and collapsed into UMI-guided consensus sequences using migec v1.2.7. With mixcr v2.1.11, UMI consensuses were aligned to TRA and TRB V and J templates and assembled into clonotypes. Expanded or contracted clonotypes were those called significant by both edgeR and NoisET, with noise models trained on biological replicates. For edgeR calls, the cutoffs were a false discovery rate-adjusted p below 0.01 and a log2 fold-change threshold of 1. PCA with hierarchical clustering of max-normalized trajectories of the 1000 most abundant clonotypes was used as exploratory dynamics analysis. Separately sequenced CD4+ and CD8+ repertoires were used to assign a CD4 or CD8 phenotype to each responding clone. Using fastp trimming at Q25 and MiXCR clonotype assembly, TCRdb reanalyzed the public sequencing data and kept in-frame beta chains. Duplicate CDR3 protein sequences are folded into a single record with the most common DNA and genes. TCRdb, rather than the study authors, made the V and J calls. The table for this sample lists approximately 65,000 distinct CDR3 sequences; approximately 16% of them were counted only once. 30% to 35% of the sample goes to the ten largest clones.

PBMCs were isolated by Ficoll-Paque density gradient centrifugation. These data are taken from a study of T-cell memory formation after mild COVID-19 (dated by TCRdb to 2020 to 2023). Study-level background: Most TCR sequence clusters were specific to one of the two donors. In two donors, T-cell clones that expanded and contracted after mild COVID-19 were followed by sequencing TCRalpha and TCRbeta repertoires longitudinally. Two young, previously healthy adult volunteers made up the cohort, one male and one female. The research as a whole found: Clones contracting from day 15 to 85 had balanced CD4/CD8 phenotypes, while a second wave expanding from day 15 to 37 was biased towards CD4+. Some responding clones were detected in pre-infection memory, which suggested that pre-existing cross-reactive memory T cells had joined the SARS-CoV-2 response. The study covered only a couple of mild cases, and larger cohorts including severe cases with pre-infection samples were considered necessary. Contracting CD4+ clones were found mainly in CM and EM memory subsets, while CD8+ clones were enriched in EMRA. The second-wave clones that peaked on day 37 were not confirmed to be SARS-CoV-2 specific.

CDR1 and CDR2 are read off the germline V gene as SGHTS and YDEGEE. Reading from cysteine to phenylalanine, the CDR3 counts 19 amino acids. Only the CDR3 portion is preserved as DNA: 57 bases, with reading frame beginning at the first base. Clipping removes 0 bases from V and 0 bases from J, with 10 as the unmatched junction base count. This chain joins TRBV5-8 to TRBJ1-5, with 9 bases matching TRBD1. The receptor comes from an adult woman who had mild COVID-19 (a few samples of this study predate the infection). The sample titles of this study are shuffled in the database, so cell type and time point are left out; the donor was told from shared clones. Input material: PBMCs or a T cell subset sorted from them (not recorded which). This receptor has the CDR3 CASSLALGTGISSNQPQHF. At the DNA level, the sequence is TGTGCCAGCAGCTTGGCCCTCGGGACAGGGATAAGTAGCAATCAGCCCCAGCATTTT.